Each of the 16 T cell receptor beta chains below was sequenced from the same sample in a study of T cell responses to AZD1222 COVID-19 vaccine. Assay: immunoSEQ multiplex PCR; the TCRdb copy retains only in-frame clones and omits some. Among around 140,000 clones listed, over 75% were seen once. Source: peripheral blood, taken on day 0 of AZD1222 vaccination. These TCRs come from an adult in good health.

This sequence joins TRBV10-2 and TRBJ1-3; D possibly corresponds to TRBD1 (6 bases). In germline, CDR1 is WSHSY, CDR2 SAAADI. The germline V and J ends were trimmed by 4 bases and 0 bases, with 10 bases remaining between them. The CDR3 spans 15 residues. The CDR3 reads CASSAGGPSGNTIYF. CDR3 in DNA: TGCGCCAGCAGTGCGGGGGGCCCCTCTGGAAACACCATATATTTT.

This rearrangement joins TRBV5-6 to TRBJ1-1; D is unclear. The CDR3 contains 13 residues. The V gene lost 3 bases and the J gene lost 7 bases, with 13 bases spanning the gap. Germline V CDR1 and CDR2: SGHDT, YYEEEE. CDR3 amino acids: CASSWGEGGEAFF. CDR3 bases: TGTGCCAGCAGCTGGGGAGAGGGAGGTGAAGCTTTCTTT.

The genes are TRBV5-1 and TRBJ2-1; D uncertain. Germline V lookup: CDR1 SGHRS, CDR2 YFSETQ. Trimming stripped 6 bases from V and 5 bases from J, with 15 bases between. This CDR3 spans 14 amino acids. The CDR3 protein is CASKSQTVHNEQFF. CDR3 bases: TGCGCCAGCAAGTCCCAGACTGTCCACAATGAGCAGTTCTTC.

The chain couples TRBV6-5 to TRBJ2-1; no reliable D call. With 4 bases removed from V and 7 bases from J, the gap between germline ends came to 8 bases. CDR3 length equals 12 residues. Germline V gene data show CDR1 as MNHEY and CDR2 as SVGAGI. The CDR3 reads CASSSPENEQFF. CDR3 in DNA: TGTGCCAGCAGTTCACCGGAGAATGAGCAGTTCTTC.

The chain links TRBV27 to TRBJ2-6, with D possibly being TRBD1 (5 bases). The germline CDR1 and CDR2 sequences are MNHEY and SMNVEV (reference sequence). The CDR3 has 16 residues. Trimming stripped 3 bases from V and 2 bases from J, with 11 bases between. The CDR3 bases are TGTGCCAGCAGTTTTGCCAGGGCTACTGGGGCCAACGTCCTGACTTTC. Translation: CASSFARATGANVLTF.

The V gene is TRBV7-9, the J gene TRBJ1-2, with D maybe TRBD1 (5 bases). This CDR3 is built from 16 residues. The V end was cut by 3 bases, the J end by 1 base, with 15 bases between. Germline CDR1 is SEHNR and CDR2 is FQNEAQ (reference sequence). The CDR3 nucleotides read TGTGCCAGCAGCTTCCCTCGGGGGGGGGATAACTATGGCTACACCTTC. Its protein product is CASSFPRGGDNYGYTF.

This clone was observed a handful of times. V gene TRBV18 combines with J gene TRBJ2-1; possibly TRBD2 for D (5 bases). V lost 8 bases to trimming and J lost 6 bases, with 14 bases between them. The CDR3 runs to 13 residues. In germline, CDR1 is KGHSH, CDR2 LQKENI. In DNA, the CDR3 is TGTGCCAGCAGGGAGTTTATGAGCAATGAGCAGTTCTTC. Its translation: CASREFMSNEQFF.

V is TRBV11-2 and J is TRBJ2-3, with TRBD1 matching 9 bases. The CDR3 covers 16 residues. Trimming removed 4 bases from V and 2 bases from J; junction bases left unmatched: 7. In germline, CDR1 is SGHAT, CDR2 FQNNGV. CDR3 bases: TGTGCCAGCAGCTATACAGGGGGCAGGGTCACAGATACGCAGTATTTT. The encoded protein is CASSYTGGRVTDTQYF.

CDR3 in DNA: TGTGCCAGCAGTGAGACAGGGGGTTCCTATGGCTACACCTTC. Translated: CASSETGGSYGYTF. This sequence joins TRBV6-1 and TRBJ1-2; 9 bases map to TRBD1. There are 14 residues in the CDR3. CDR1 is MNHNS, CDR2 SASEGT, per germline. V lost 3 bases and J lost 4; bases outside the gene matches: 3.

CDR3 in amino acids: CASSVTGGGYEQYF. CDR3 in DNA: TGTGCCAGCAGCGTGACAGGGGGCGGATACGAGCAGTACTTC. The chain uses TRBV6-5 and TRBJ2-7, with 10 bases fitting TRBD1. Looked up from germline, CDR1 is MNHEY and CDR2 is SVGAGI. The trim removed 6 bases at V and 4 bases at J, leaving 6 bases unmatched. CDR3 length equals 14 residues.

CDR3: CSAPNRDRGNTEAFF. The CDR3 coding sequence is TGCAGCGCCCCTAACCGGGACAGGGGGAACACTGAAGCTTTCTTT. The J gene is TRBJ1-1, the V gene TRBV29-1, with TRBD1 matching over 10 bases. Germline V gene sequence: CDR1 SQVTM, CDR2 ANQGSEA. The CDR3 sequence is 15 residues long. V lost 7 bases and J lost 1; bases outside the gene matches: 9.

The chain links TRBV3-1 (or the pseudogene TRBV3-2) to TRBJ1-2; 7 bases match TRBD1. J lost 3 bases, V lost 2 bases, and 6 bases had no gene match. This CDR3 is built from 15 residues. Germline assignment: CDR1 LGHDT and CDR2 YNNKEL (reference sequence). This chain's CDR3 is CASSQLAGGHYGYTF. CDR3 DNA: TGTGCCAGCAGCCAACTGGCAGGGGGTCACTATGGCTACACCTTC.

V is TRBV19 and J is TRBJ1-2, with TRBD1 matching over 7 bases. The germline gives CDR1 LNHDA, CDR2 SQIVND (reference sequence). The V segment lost 3 bases and the J segment 6 bases; nucleotides outside the gene matches: 4. The CDR3 spans 13 residues. This chain's CDR3 is CASSMDRRDGYTF. The CDR3 bases are TGTGCCAGTAGTATGGACAGGCGAGATGGCTACACCTTC.

The J gene is TRBJ1-6, the V gene TRBV5-4; D perhaps matches TRBD1 (5 bases). V was trimmed by 0 bases and J by 8 bases, leaving 15 bases between them. Germline V gene lookup returns CDR1 SGHNT and CDR2 YYREEE (reference sequence). The CDR3 runs to 16 residues. The CDR3 nucleotides are TGTGCCAGCAGCTTGGCGGGGCGGGGGAGACATTCACCCCTCCACTTT. It encodes CASSLAGRGRHSPLHF.

The rearrangement uses TRBV1 and TRBJ1-2. TRBV1 is annotated as a pseudogene. The CDR3 has 15 residues. In DNA, the CDR3 is TGCACCAGCAGCCAAGACGCAATCCTTAACTATGGCTACACCTTC. This codes for CTSSQDAILNYGYTF.

The rearrangement uses TRBV30 and TRBJ2-5; the match to TRBD1 covers 8 bases. The CDR3 extends over 13 amino acids. CDR1 GTSNPN and CDR2 SVGIG come from the germline V gene (reference sequence). V was clipped by 4 bases and J by 5 bases; unmatched bases: 6. CDR3 sequence (DNA): TGTGCCTGGAAGCAGGGGGCGCGGGAGACCCAGTACTTC. Its translation: CAWKQGARETQYF.